The 12 T cell receptor beta chains below come from one sample, sequenced in a study of shared clonotypes between healthy human individuals. Assay used: immunoSEQ multiplex PCR; TCRdb lists only in-frame clones, some missing. This table holds about 1,900,000 clones, about 95% found once. Naive CD8 cells lacked CD45RO, underwent positive selection for CCR7 and left out terminally differentiated effector memory CD45RA+ cells. The specimen was naive CD8+ T cells sorted from blood. Source of these receptors: a man between 18 and 35 years old in good health.

The chain joins TRBV10-2 to TRBJ1-4; no definite D call. V gave up 2 bases and J gave up 7 bases, with 17 bases separating them. The CDR3 covers 16 residues. CDR1 and CDR2 (germline): WSHSY, SAAADI. The CDR3 sequence is CASSESPRVEGEKLFF. The CDR3 region has the DNA TGCGCCAGCAGTGAGAGCCCAAGGGTTGAAGGTGAAAAACTGTTTTTT.

The CDR3 nucleotides are TGCGCCAGCAGCCTCGATACGGAAGAGACCCAGTACTTC. This gives the protein CASSLDTEETQYF. This chain uses TRBV4-1 with TRBJ2-5; D ambiguous. Germline-derived CDR1 and CDR2 are MGHRA and YSYEKL. Deletions cut 4 bases from V and 3 bases from J, with 9 bases between. This CDR3 has 13 residues.

This chain links TRBV2 with TRBJ2-5; TRBD1 matches 7 bases. The length of the CDR3 is 14 residues. V shed 4 bases, J shed 4 bases, and the junction held 6 bases outside the gene matches. Per the germline V gene, CDR1 is SNHLY and CDR2 is FYNNEI. This chain's CDR3 is CASSAEQGIETQYF. CDR3 bases: TGTGCCAGCAGTGCGGAACAGGGGATAGAGACCCAGTACTTC.

This rearrangement joins TRBV7-9 to TRBJ2-7, with 7 bases identical to TRBD1. CDR3 length: 15 residues. Germline CDR1 SEHNR, CDR2 FQNEAQ (reference sequence). After removal of 5 bases from V and 0 bases from J, the junction contained 7 bases not matched to a gene. CDR3: CASSHDRVNSYEQYF. The CDR3 DNA reads as TGTGCCAGCAGCCACGACAGGGTAAACTCCTACGAGCAGTACTTC.

The chain employs TRBV2 and TRBJ2-7; possibly TRBD2 for D (5 bases). The germline V and J ends were trimmed by 7 bases and 6 bases, with 19 bases remaining between them. CDR1 is SNHLY and CDR2 is FYNNEI in the germline V gene. The CDR3 totals 14 residues. For the CDR3, the DNA is TGTGCCAGCATGGGAGCCGGAACCCCCCTCGAGCAGTACTTC. Translated, it gives CASMGAGTPLEQYF.

The rearrangement joins TRBV19 to TRBJ1-5; D uncertain. The V and J ends lost 7 bases and 0 bases respectively, with 13 bases between them. The V gene's germline CDR1 is LNHDA and CDR2 SQIVND (reference sequence). The CDR3 is 15 residues long. CDR3 in amino acids: CASKPREDSNQPQHF. CDR3 coding DNA: TGTGCCAGTAAGCCCCGGGAGGATAGCAATCAGCCCCAGCATTTT.

The chain couples TRBV6-5 to TRBJ2-2; 7 bases map to TRBD1. Unmatched junction bases numbered 6, after V lost 6 bases and J lost 2 bases. This CDR3 is built from 15 residues. Looked up from germline, CDR1 is MNHEY and CDR2 is SVGAGI. DNA of the CDR3: TGTGCCAGCAGGACAGGGCCCTCCAACACCGGGGAGCTGTTTTTT. Translated, it gives CASRTGPSNTGELFF.

The V gene is TRBV28, the J gene TRBJ2-7; 7 nucleotides align to TRBD1. This CDR3 comprises 15 residues. V lost 5 bases to trimming and J lost 6 bases; unmatched junction nucleotides: 13. The germline V gene encodes CDR1 MDHEN and CDR2 SYDVKM. In DNA form, the CDR3 reads TGTGCCAGCAGTGCCAAAGGGTTGACAGGGCTCGAGCAGTACTTC. Translation gives CASSAKGLTGLEQYF.

The chain joins TRBV6-4 to TRBJ2-1; D perhaps matches TRBD1 (6 bases). CDR3 length equals 14 residues. Trimming shortened V by 5 bases and J by 5 bases, and 13 bases separated the two germline ends. The germline gives CDR1 MRHNA, CDR2 SNTAGT. CDR3 residues: CASSQQGIDNEQFF. CDR3 nucleotides: TGTGCCAGCAGTCAACAGGGAATAGACAATGAGCAGTTCTTC.

The gene calls are TRBV5-1 and TRBJ2-5; TRBD1 might be the D (6 bases). Germline values: CDR1 SGHRS, CDR2 YFSETQ. Trimming pared 4 bases from V and 3 bases from J, leaving 13 bases between. The CDR3 is 14 residues long. The CDR3 is CASSLGTLEETQYF. The DNA for the CDR3 is TGCGCCAGCAGCCTAGGGACACTAGAAGAGACCCAGTACTTC.

The J gene is TRBJ1-1, the V gene TRBV5-4; D is uncertain. Germline CDR1 and CDR2: SGHNT and YYREEE (reference sequence). The CDR3 contains 18 residues. V lost 4 bases and J 0 bases, leaving 22 bases between the germline ends. CDR3 protein: CASSPFDGPDGVNTEAFF. Here the CDR3 DNA reads TGTGCCAGCAGCCCTTTCGACGGTCCGGATGGAGTGAACACTGAAGCTTTCTTT.

On this clone itself: The sample holds other DNA sequences that translate to the same CDR3. This rearrangement joins TRBV13 to TRBJ2-3; no clear D gene. This CDR3 has 13 amino acids. V shed 4 bases and J shed 0 bases, with 5 bases lying between them. Germline V gene lookup returns CDR1 PRHDT and CDR2 FYEKMQ (reference sequence). The CDR3 is CASSSPSTDTQYF. The CDR3 region has the DNA TGTGCCAGCAGCTCCCCCAGCACAGATACGCAGTATTTT.